This T cell receptor beta chain was found in a study of cytomegalovirus exposure and HLA in healthy donors. Comments on this clone: Within the sample, other DNA sequences also encode this same CDR3.

The PCR contained 60 Vbeta and 13 Jbeta primers. Repertoires were generated with immunoSEQ multiplex PCR, while TCRdb's copy carries only in-frame clones and drops some. The table shows about 130,000 clones, with around 67% occurring only once. Sequencing input: PBMCs. This receptor was taken from a man between 18 and 29 years old in good health and CMV-seropositive.

The CDR3 nucleotides are TGTGCCAGCTCACCGACAGGGAACACTGAAGCTTTCTTT. It translates to CASSPTGNTEAFF. V is TRBV18 and J is TRBJ1-1, with D possibly being TRBD1 (6 bases). Between the trimmed V and J ends, which lost 3 bases and 1 base, there was a span of 6 bases. Germline CDR1 and CDR2: KGHSH and LQKENI. This CDR3 region has 13 residues.